The present TCR beta chain was sequenced within a study of quantifying T cell responses using KT2 cells. About the research overall: RNA was reverse transcribed with TCR alpha and beta constant-region primers. Study findings and constraints: KT2 clone alpha and beta sequence counts scaled linearly with input KT2 cell number.

An oligo carrying a UMI was ligated to the cDNA 3' end. The first PCR ran three to four cycles with an equimolar RC1.1 and RC1.2 beta primer mix. TCRdb reanalysed the UMI-ligation and nested PCR reads using MiXCR and keeps one entry per CDR3 protein. The table records some 33,000 distinct CDR3 sequences, 10% of them present only once. Unfractionated PBMC were spiked with known numbers of KT2 clone cells. There are many counts of this clonotype. Antigen unknown. CDR1 is DFQATT, CDR2 SNEGSKA, per germline (reference sequence). The CDR3 totals 13 residues. Between the trimmed V and J ends, which lost 4 bases and 0 bases, there was a span of 7 bases.

J is TRBJ2-4 and V is TRBV20-1; D is undetermined. This TCR derives from a human donor. Sequenced input: PBMCs spiked with cells of the T cell clone KT2. The CDR3 sequence is CSAIRLAKNIQYF. CDR3 in DNA: TGCAGTGCTATAAGGCTAGCCAAAAACATTCAGTACTTC.